This T cell receptor beta chain was documented in a study of cytomegalovirus exposure and HLA in healthy donors. Here immunoSEQ multiplex PCR was the method, and the copy in TCRdb shows in-frame clones only, minus some. Of approximately 150,000 clones in the sample, approximately 90% were seen once. This clone was recorded only once. Its antigen is undetermined. Germline values: CDR1 SGHRS, CDR2 YFSETQ. Trimming took 2 bases from V and 1 from J; bases not matched to a gene: 7. The CDR3 contains 17 residues. Study-level points and caveats: TCR sequences were mostly rare, though some public TCRs occurred in many donors. In vitro experiments confirmed that a few CMV-associated chains were specific for CMV antigens.

Sequenced sample: PBMCs. The chain links TRBV5-1 to TRBJ2-5, with TRBD2 matching over 11 bases. The receptor was derived from a man aged 18 to 30 in good health and CMV-seronegative. CDR3 coding DNA: TGCGCCAGCAGCTTTAGCGGAACTAGCGGGGGCCAAGAGACCCAGTACTTC. Its protein product is CASSFSGTSGGQETQYF.